These T cell receptor beta chains were read from a single sample in a study of T cells expressing NK-cell markers. Reprocessing the 5' RACE reads, TCRdb reports a single entry for every CDR3 protein and omits DNA. The sample data list 500,000 to 700,000 distinct CDR3 sequences. Sequenced: blood T cells: a sorted CD56 or NKG2C T cell subset, CD4+ or CD8+ T cells, or bulk PBMC T cells (not recorded which). The receptor set was obtained from a young man in good health. Both conserved end residues are part of each CDR3.

CASLVSGSNQPQHF	TRBV12-3/TRBV12-4	TRBJ1-5
CASRNGGASTDTQYF	TRBV3-1	TRBJ2-3
CASTLIGDLTEAFF	TRBV6-5	TRBJ1-1
CASSLTRTETQYF	TRBV7-3	TRBJ2-5
CASSRFSSGGSGKSTDTQYF	TRBV3-1	TRBJ2-3
CGARTDYGYTF	TRBV20-1	TRBJ1-2
CSARAAGRTNTEAFF	TRBV20-1	TRBJ1-1
CASSYSFDSVRELFF	TRBV6-5	TRBJ2-2
CSARASLSGRALSSTDTQYF	TRBV20-1	TRBJ2-3
CASSEGWRRFLYF	TRBV25-1	TRBJ2-7
CASSSGLAGELFF	TRBV7-3	TRBJ2-2
CASSVGLAATNEKLFF	TRBV9	TRBJ1-4
CATTGIAGAFNEQFF	TRBV10-3	TRBJ2-1
CASSLPALYGYTF	TRBV7-2	TRBJ1-2
CASSPGLTSGRTYEQYF	TRBV4-2	TRBJ2-7
CASRTNGQEQHF	TRBV12-3/TRBV12-4	TRBJ1-5
CATSYRGETQYF	TRBV15	TRBJ2-5
CASSEPGQGVYEQFF	TRBV10-1	TRBJ2-1
CASSLQTGGGEQFF	TRBV7-6	TRBJ2-1
CASRPTPAEETQYF	TRBV12-3/TRBV12-4	TRBJ2-5
CSARGFVSSPFVNYGYTF	TRBV20-1	TRBJ1-2
CASSLEGRTGELFF	TRBV7-9	TRBJ2-2
CASSRIPGQGETQYF	TRBV5-1	TRBJ2-5
CASSLSGGRNGELFF	TRBV7-3	TRBJ2-2
CSVPWSGGYNEQFF	TRBV29-1	TRBJ2-1
CASSLDTPGETQYF	TRBV6-2/TRBV6-3	TRBJ2-5
CASSLYPTALLGASTDTQYF	TRBV5-1	TRBJ2-3
CSASERPGQGAFF	TRBV20-1	TRBJ1-1
CASSFPSQGVRPHTKTDTQYF	TRBV12-3/TRBV12-4	TRBJ2-3
CASSFGPRGTYEQYF	TRBV12-3/TRBV12-4	TRBJ2-7
CASSPDRYTGELFF	TRBV7-2	TRBJ2-2
CASSVGGGSPDTQYF	TRBV9	TRBJ2-3
CASSRKRLAGVSYNEQFF	TRBV12-3/TRBV12-4	TRBJ2-1
CASSQGALSGSSTDTQYF	TRBV4-3	TRBJ2-3
CASSYLHRAGETYEQYF	TRBV6-2/TRBV6-3	TRBJ2-7
CASKRQGATGELFF	TRBV7-2	TRBJ2-2
CASRPRDLYEKLFF	TRBV12-3/TRBV12-4	TRBJ1-4
CATSRGLGVRETQYF	TRBV15	TRBJ2-5
CASSASGSLYNEQFF	TRBV18	TRBJ2-1
CASSPNYLGELFF	TRBV5-4	TRBJ2-2